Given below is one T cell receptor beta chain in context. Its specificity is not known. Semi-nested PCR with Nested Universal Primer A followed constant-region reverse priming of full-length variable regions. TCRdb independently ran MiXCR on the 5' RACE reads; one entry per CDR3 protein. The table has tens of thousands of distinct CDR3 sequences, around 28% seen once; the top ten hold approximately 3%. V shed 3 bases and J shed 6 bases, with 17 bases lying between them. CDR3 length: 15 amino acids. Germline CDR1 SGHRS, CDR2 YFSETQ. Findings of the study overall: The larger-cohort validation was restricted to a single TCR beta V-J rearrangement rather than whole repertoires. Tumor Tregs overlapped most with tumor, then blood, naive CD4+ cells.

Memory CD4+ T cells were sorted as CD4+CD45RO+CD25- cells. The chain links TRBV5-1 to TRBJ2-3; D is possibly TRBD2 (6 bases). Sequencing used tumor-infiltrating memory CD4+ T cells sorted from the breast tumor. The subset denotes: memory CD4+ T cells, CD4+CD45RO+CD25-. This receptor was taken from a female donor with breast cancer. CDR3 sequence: CASSWGTSGPDTQYF. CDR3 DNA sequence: TGCGCCAGCAGCTGGGGGACTTCAGGTCCCGATACGCAGTATTTT.